A single sample gave rise to the 19 T cell receptor beta chains below, sequenced in a study of OX40 agonist ivuxolimab in advanced cancers. Method: immunoSEQ multiplex PCR; TCRdb's copy keeps in-frame clones and lacks some. The table records about 30,000 clones, roughly 84% of them present only once. The sequenced sample was CD4+ or CD8+ T cells sorted from blood, obtained in a trial of the OX40 agonist ivuxolimab. Receptors originate from an adult with an advanced solid tumor such as melanoma, head and neck, liver or kidney cancer.

This clone has ten or more counts. This chain uses TRBV29-1 with TRBJ2-1; the match to TRBD2 covers 7 bases. V trimming: 5 bases; J trimming: 4 bases; junction bases outside the gene matches: 5. The germline CDR1 and CDR2 sequences are SQVTM and ANQGSEA. CDR3 length: 13 residues. The CDR3 sequence: CSVSLADYNEQFF. The CDR3 DNA reads TGCAGCGTTAGCCTAGCGGATTACAATGAGCAGTTCTTC.

Details on this clone: Since a much larger clone is just one base distant, this may be a read error. The chain employs TRBV13 and TRBJ2-3; tentative D call: TRBD2 (5 bases). The germline gives CDR1 PRHDT, CDR2 FYEKMQ (reference sequence). This CDR3 is 12 amino acids long. V gave up 6 bases and J gave up 3 bases, with 7 bases separating them. The CDR3 loop reads CASSPGTDTQYF. CDR3 nucleotides: TGTGCCAGCAGTCCGGGGACAGATACGCAGTATTTT.

This chain connects TRBV27 to TRBJ1-2; no clear D gene. The CDR3 spans 13 residues. Trimming removed 5 bases from V and 7 bases from J, with 14 bases in between. Germline CDR1 MNHEY, CDR2 SMNVEV (reference sequence). CDR3 residues: CASSEPGSGGYTF. CDR3 nucleotide sequence: TGTGCCAGCAGTGAACCCGGCTCAGGTGGCTACACCTTC.

The rearrangement joins TRBV28 to TRBJ1-2; maybe TRBD1 (5 bases). The V gene's germline CDR1 is MDHEN and CDR2 SYDVKM. This CDR3 is 13 amino acids long. V was clipped by 2 bases and J by 3 bases, with 7 bases between them. The CDR3 region has the DNA TGTGCCAGCAGTTTACGGGGGTACTATGGCTACACCTTC. This translates into CASSLRGYYGYTF.

This clone was seen only a few times. This rearrangement joins TRBV18 to TRBJ2-1; 11 nucleotides match TRBD2. The CDR3 loop spans 15 amino acids. V dropped 6 bases and J dropped 5; count of bases not matched to a gene: 6. Looked up from germline, CDR1 is KGHSH and CDR2 is LQKENI. The CDR3 here is CASSPPGLADNEQFF. Written as DNA, the CDR3 is TGTGCCAGCTCCCCCCCGGGACTAGCGGACAATGAGCAGTTCTTC.

The chain joins TRBV2 to TRBJ2-7; perhaps TRBD2 as D (7 bases). Germline-derived CDR1 and CDR2 are SNHLY and FYNNEI. Trimming took off 2 bases at V and 3 bases at J, with 11 bases between the two ends. The CDR3 consists of 14 residues. CDR3 nucleotides: TGTGCCAGCAGTGAAACGGGGGGCTTCTACGAGCAGTACTTC. Its translation: CASSETGGFYEQYF.

This chain joins TRBV7-2 and TRBJ1-1; D gene uncertain. V was clipped by 1 base and J by 0 bases, with 6 bases between them. The CDR3 has 14 residues. Germline V gene lookup returns CDR1 SGHTA and CDR2 FQGNSA. CDR3 residues: CASSLEWMNTEAFF. In DNA form, the CDR3 reads TGTGCCAGCAGCTTAGAATGGATGAACACTGAAGCTTTCTTT.

The chain carries TRBV29-1 and TRBJ2-1; 11 nucleotides agree with TRBD2. CDR1 and CDR2 (germline): SQVTM, ANQGSEA. The CDR3 covers 17 residues. Trimming cost V 6 bases and J 8 bases; bases outside gene matches: 18. CDR3 sequence reads: CSVDGIAGGPIGDEQFF. CDR3 coding DNA: TGCAGCGTGGATGGTATAGCGGGAGGGCCGATTGGGGATGAGCAGTTCTTC.

The chain is built from TRBV30 and TRBJ1-2; 8 bases are shared with TRBD1. The CDR3 extends over 12 amino acids. Germline values: CDR1 GTSNPN, CDR2 SVGIG (reference sequence). V was clipped by 8 bases and J by 4 bases; unmatched bases: 6. The CDR3 protein is CAGETGAYGYTF. The CDR3 nucleotides read TGTGCCGGGGAGACAGGGGCCTATGGCTACACCTTC. The entire variable domain, with the rest obtained from reference TRBV30 and TRBJ1-2, is as follows: SQTIHQWPATLVQPVGSPLSLECTVEGTSNPNLYWYRQAAGRGLQLLFYSVGIGQISSEVPQNLSASRPQDRQFILSSKKLLLSDSGFYLCAGETGAYGYTFGSGTRLTVV.

V is TRBV9 and J is TRBJ2-3; TRBD2 might be the D (6 bases). The germline CDR1 and CDR2 sequences are SGDLS and YYNGEE. CDR3 length: 14 amino acids. V dropped 4 bases and J dropped 4 bases, with 13 bases sitting between them. Here the CDR3 reads CASSPAGRPDTQYF. As DNA, the CDR3 is TGTGCCAGCAGCCCAGCGGGCCGCCCAGATACGCAGTATTTT.

The J gene is TRBJ2-1, the V gene TRBV7-9; the D gene is possibly TRBD2 (7 bases). The germline V gene has CDR1 SEHNR and CDR2 FQNEAQ (reference sequence). Trimming took off 8 bases at V and 9 bases at J, with 17 bases between the two ends. The length of the CDR3 is 13 residues. The CDR3 coding sequence is TGTGCCAGCCCCTATGCCGGGGGGCCTGAGCAGTTCTTC. This translates into CASPYAGGPEQFF.

V usage is TRBV19 and J usage is TRBJ2-2, with D maybe TRBD2 (5 bases). Germline V CDR1 and CDR2: LNHDA, SQIVND (reference sequence). V dropped 3 bases and J dropped 5 bases, with 16 bases sitting between them. There are 16 residues in the CDR3. The DNA for the CDR3 is TGTGCCAGTAGTATCAGGATACACCGGGGTACCGGGGAGCTGTTTTTT. Its protein is CASSIRIHRGTGELFF.

This sequence joins TRBV7-2 and TRBJ2-7; 7 bases agree with TRBD1. Per germline, CDR1 SGHTA and CDR2 FQGNSA. V lost 4 bases to trimming and J lost 6 bases; unmatched junction nucleotides: 9. This CDR3 contains 14 residues. DNA for the CDR3: TGTGCCAGCAGCTCACCGGACAGGCCCGCCGAGCAGTACTTC. Translating it yields CASSSPDRPAEQYF.

The rearrangement uses TRBV10-3 and TRBJ1-5; 7 bases are a match to TRBD1. The CDR3 extends over 12 amino acids. Germline trimming cut 8 bases from V and 4 bases from J; bases unmatched to any gene: 2. Germline V gene data show CDR1 as ENHRY and CDR2 as SYGVKD. Here the CDR3 reads CAIGTANQPQHF. The CDR3 DNA reads TGTGCCATCGGGACAGCTAATCAGCCCCAGCATTTT.

CDR3 sequence reads: CASSSTENTEAFF. Here the CDR3 DNA reads TGTGCCAGCAGTTCCACAGAGAACACTGAAGCTTTCTTT. The chain recombines TRBV6-6 with TRBJ1-1; D is unresolved. CDR1 MNHNY and CDR2 SVGAGI come from the germline V gene (reference sequence). Trimming pared 4 bases from V and 1 base from J, leaving 7 bases between. The CDR3 has 13 residues.

The rearrangement links TRBV6-6 to TRBJ2-5, with 8 nucleotides matching TRBD2. The CDR3 is made up of 15 amino acids. CDR1 and CDR2 from the germline V gene are MNHNY and SVGAGI (reference sequence). The J segment lost 7 bases and the V segment lost 6 bases, leaving 13 bases of the junction unmatched. Written as DNA, the CDR3 is TGTGCCAGCAGCCCACTAGCGGCCAGAGGGGGGACCCAGTACTTC. Translated: CASSPLAARGGTQYF.

The chain recombines TRBV7-9 with TRBJ2-7, with D perhaps matching TRBD2 (5 bases). The germline CDR1 and CDR2 sequences are SEHNR and FQNEAQ (reference sequence). V lost 8 bases and J lost 2, with 13 bases in between. The length of the CDR3 is 13 residues. CDR3 sequence: CASREGATYEQYF. For the CDR3, the DNA is TGTGCCAGCCGAGAGGGAGCCACCTACGAGCAGTACTTC.

With regard to this clone: Other DNA variants within this sample encode the same CDR3. This chain uses TRBV9 with TRBJ2-7, with 7 nucleotides matching TRBD1. The CDR3 length is 14 residues. The V segment lost 0 bases and the J segment 7 bases; nucleotides outside the gene matches: 7. The germline V gene encodes CDR1 SGDLS and CDR2 YYNGEE. The CDR3 protein is CASSVAYRGDEQYF. CDR3 nucleotides: TGTGCCAGCAGCGTAGCCTACAGGGGTGATGAGCAGTACTTC. Full variable domain (remainder filled in from reference TRBV9 and TRBJ2-7): DSGVTQTPKHLITATGQRVTLRCSPRSGDLSVYWYQQSLDQGLQFLIQYYNGEERAKGNILERFSAQQFPDLHSELNLSSLELGDSALYFCASSVAYRGDEQYFGPGTRLTVT.

This sequence joins TRBV4-1 and TRBJ2-5; D is perhaps TRBD2 (6 bases). The length of the CDR3 is 13 residues. The germline V and J ends were trimmed by 6 bases and 1 base, with 9 bases remaining between them. Looked up from germline, CDR1 is MGHRA and CDR2 is YSYEKL. The CDR3: CASSRGLQETQYF. The CDR3 DNA follows: TGCGCCAGCAGTCGGGGACTCCAAGAGACCCAGTACTTC.